The 19 T cell receptor beta chains presented below share a single source sample, sequenced in a study of regulatory T cells in long-lasting Graves disease. In building TCR beta libraries, iRepertoire HTBI primers were used together with Arm-PCR of CDR3 regions. MiXCR, run by TCRdb on the multiplex PCR reads, gives a single entry per CDR3 protein. The repertoire holds over 200,000 distinct CDR3 sequences, around 19% seen once, with 12% to 15% in the top ten. The time point denotes: newly diagnosed GD, antithyroid drugs for less than 3 months. PBMCs were the source of the RNA used for TCR sequencing. This sample also appeared in a second study, on T cells in Graves' hyperthyroidism and ophthalmopathy.

The specimen comprised peripheral blood mononuclear cells (PBMCs), sampled at new diagnosis, from a patient treated with antithyroid drugs. The source of these receptors is a woman aged 25 to 45 with Graves disease.

As regards this clonotype: A read error is possible here, since a much larger clone lies one base away. The chain is built from TRBV29-1 and TRBJ1-4, with unresolved D. Germline-derived CDR1 and CDR2 are SQVTM and ANQGSEA. The V end lost 3 bases, the J end lost 7 bases, and 12 bases lay between the germline ends. The CDR3 contains 13 residues. CDR3 region: CSVELREREKLFF. For the CDR3, the DNA is TGCAGCGTTGAGTTGAGGGAACGTGAAAAACTGTTTTTT. Filled out from reference TRBV29-1 and TRBJ1-4, the complete variable domain reads SAVISQKPSRDICQRGTSLTIQCQVDSQVTMMFWYRQQPGQSLTLIATANQGSEATYESGFVIDKFPISRPNLTFSTLTVSNMSPEDSSIYLCSVELREREKLFFGSGTQLSVL.

This clonotype was counted at least ten times. The CDR3, as DNA: TGCAGTGCTAGTAGACAGGGGCAAAACATTCAGTACTTC. This encodes CSASRQGQNIQYF. V gene TRBV20-1 combines with J gene TRBJ2-4; 8 bases map to TRBD1. J lost 5 bases, V lost 3 bases, and 3 bases had no gene match. Germline CDR1 and CDR2: DFQATT and SNEGSKA (reference sequence). This CDR3 region has 13 residues.

The chain uses TRBV12-3 or TRBV12-4 and TRBJ2-3; 8 bases agree with TRBD2. The CDR3 has 12 residues. V was clipped by 6 bases and J by 11 bases; unmatched bases: 7. For the CDR3, the DNA is TGTGCCAGCAGCACGCGGGGGGCCGGGCAGTATTTT. Translated, it gives CASSTRGAGQYF.

Remarks on this clonotype: Possible read error: a much larger clone is one base away. Since the CDR3 does not end with the conserved phenylalanine or tryptophan, this likely comes from a read error. The genes are TRBV18 and TRBJ1-2; D uncertain. V shed 3 bases and J shed 8 bases, with 16 bases lying between them. The CDR3 is made up of 14 amino acids. In germline, CDR1 is KGHSH, CDR2 LQKENI. The CDR3 spells CASSPTGSGLGYTS. The CDR3 nucleotides are TGTGCCAGCTCACCGACCGGTTCGGGTTTAGGCTACACCTCC.

This clonotype was counted many times. The chain links TRBV12-3 or TRBV12-4 to TRBJ1-1, with unresolved D. CDR3 length: 11 amino acids. Trimming stripped 5 bases from V and 5 bases from J, with 6 bases between. The CDR3 DNA sequence: TGTGCCAGCAGTAAGGTTACTGAAGCTTTCTTT. Its translation is CASSKVTEAFF.

This clonotype was seen many times. The chain recombines TRBV3-1 with TRBJ2-2; no clear D gene. V shed 6 bases and J shed 6 bases, with 8 bases lying between them. CDR1 is LGHDT and CDR2 is YNNKEL in the germline V gene (reference sequence). The CDR3 is 12 amino acids. Written as DNA, the CDR3 is TGTGCCAGCAGTCGCCCCTCCGGGGAGCTGTTTTTT. It specifies CASSRPSGELFF. The complete variable domain, with remaining parts taken from reference TRBV3-1 and TRBJ2-2, reads DTAVSQTPKYLVTQMGNDKSIKCEQNLGHDTMYWYKQDSKKFLKIMFSYNNKELIINETVPNRFSPKSPDKAHLNLHINSLELGDSAVYFCASSRPSGELFFGEGSRLTVL.

This clonotype was observed at least ten times. The chain recombines TRBV6-1 with TRBJ1-1, with D tentatively TRBD1 (6 bases). V lost 2 bases and J 5 bases, leaving 9 bases between the germline ends. Germline CDR1 and CDR2: MNHNS and SASEGT. This CDR3 has 13 residues. CDR3: CASSESRGTEAFF. In DNA form, the CDR3 reads TGTGCCAGCAGTGAATCCAGGGGAACTGAAGCTTTCTTT.

This clonotype was picked up a small number of times. The V call is TRBV7-6, the J call TRBJ1-2; a weak D match, TRBD1 (5 bases). Looked up from germline, CDR1 is SGHVS and CDR2 is FNYEAQ. Trimming left V 1 base short and J 6 bases short, with 18 bases between. The CDR3 is 16 amino acids. The CDR3 loop is CASSLGGTGFWDGYTF. The DNA for the CDR3 is TGTGCCAGCAGCTTAGGGGGCACCGGGTTTTGGGATGGCTACACCTTC.

This clonotype has ten or more counts. In DNA, the CDR3 is TGTGCCAGCAGTTCAAATTTCCGGAGTGTCTACGAGCAGTACTTC. It yields the protein CASSSNFRSVYEQYF. This chain links TRBV12-3 or TRBV12-4 with TRBJ2-7; unclear D gene. V lost 4 bases to trimming and J lost 3 bases, with 16 bases between them. The length of the CDR3 is 15 residues.

This clonotype was counted between two and nine times. The chain recombines TRBV6-5 with TRBJ1-3; D gene ambiguous. The CDR3 covers 15 residues. Germline-derived CDR1 and CDR2 are MNHEY and SVGAGI. V lost 2 bases to trimming and J lost 4 bases, with 12 bases between them. The CDR3 DNA sequence: TGTGCCAGCAGTTACGATTGGGGAGACGGAAACACCATATATTTT. It yields the protein CASSYDWGDGNTIYF.

This clonotype was counted ten times or more. The V and J genes are TRBV5-1 and TRBJ1-1, with 12 bases that match TRBD1. The CDR3 is 17 amino acids. Germline V gene sequence: CDR1 SGHRS, CDR2 YFSETQ. The V segment lost 4 bases and the J segment 5 bases; nucleotides outside the gene matches: 12. The CDR3: CASSGIRDRGRGTEAFF. The CDR3 DNA follows: TGCGCCAGCAGCGGAATCCGGGACAGGGGGCGCGGGACTGAAGCTTTCTTT.

This clonotype was found many times. The genes are TRBV9 and TRBJ2-4; 8 bases are a match to TRBD1. V lost 0 bases to trimming and J lost 1 base; unmatched junction nucleotides: 3. This CDR3 comprises 16 residues. Germline V gives CDR1 SGDLS, CDR2 YYNGEE. In nucleotides, the CDR3 is TGTGCCAGCAGCGTAGCAGGGGGCAAGGCCAAAAACATTCAGTACTTC. Residues: CASSVAGGKAKNIQYF.

This clonotype appeared many times. The V gene is TRBV28, the J gene TRBJ1-2; D not resolved. V gave up 5 bases and J gave up 0 bases, with 10 bases separating them. CDR1 MDHEN and CDR2 SYDVKM come from the germline V gene. The CDR3 has 14 amino acids. The CDR3 region is CASSTGTANYGYTF. The CDR3 DNA reads as TGTGCCAGCAGTACCGGAACCGCTAACTATGGCTACACCTTC.

Ten or more counts support this clonotype. This sequence joins TRBV3-1 and TRBJ2-1, with 12 bases that match TRBD2. Germline lookup yields CDR1 LGHDT and CDR2 YNNKEL (reference sequence). This CDR3 region has 17 residues. V lost 4 bases to trimming and J lost 7 bases; unmatched junction nucleotides: 11. The CDR3 reads CASSRLAGGTTQNEQFF. For the CDR3, the DNA is TGTGCCAGCAGCCGCCTAGCGGGGGGGACTACCCAGAATGAGCAGTTCTTC.

This clonotype was detected ten times or more. The gene calls are TRBV6-1 and TRBJ1-6; no clear D. Germline V gene sequence: CDR1 MNHNS, CDR2 SASEGT. The CDR3 has 12 residues. The germline V and J ends were trimmed by 6 bases and 7 bases, with 7 bases remaining between them. The CDR3 reads CASRMQNSPLHF. Here the CDR3 DNA reads TGTGCCAGCAGGATGCAGAATTCACCCCTCCACTTT.

This clonotype was recorded at least ten times. This rearrangement joins TRBV12-3 or TRBV12-4 to TRBJ2-5; 9 nucleotides agree with TRBD1. The CDR3 has 16 residues. With V trimmed by 5 bases and J by 3 bases, 10 bases remained unmatched. This CDR3 is CASSPYRGRGEETQYF. DNA of the CDR3: TGTGCCAGCAGTCCATACAGGGGGCGCGGAGAAGAGACCCAGTACTTC.

This clonotype was found many times. This sequence joins TRBV20-1 and TRBJ2-7; 16 bases line up with TRBD2. CDR1 DFQATT and CDR2 SNEGSKA come from the germline V gene (reference sequence). The CDR3 sequence is 19 residues long. The J segment lost 3 bases and the V segment lost 0 bases, leaving 11 bases of the junction unmatched. CDR3: CSARDPGLAGGPSHYEQYF. In DNA form, the CDR3 reads TGCAGTGCTAGAGATCCGGGACTAGCGGGGGGGCCGTCCCACTACGAGCAGTACTTC.

This clonotype appeared many times. The gene calls are TRBV11-3 and TRBJ2-3; D is perhaps TRBD1 (6 bases). The CDR3 sequence is 16 residues long. Trimming took 3 bases from V and 6 from J, leaving 19 bases between them. From germline, CDR1 is SGHNT and CDR2 YENEEA. As DNA, the CDR3 is TGTGCCAGCAGCTTGGGTGACAGGATGAACCCGGATACGCAGTATTTT. Encoded protein: CASSLGDRMNPDTQYF.

This clonotype has ten or more counts. The chain has TRBV6-1 and TRBJ2-1; 9 nucleotides match TRBD2. The CDR3 is made up of 17 amino acids. Germline V gives CDR1 MNHNS, CDR2 SASEGT. V lost 0 bases, J lost 3 bases, and 6 bases stayed unmatched. CDR3: CASSEAGGGANYNEQFF. The CDR3 nucleotides read TGTGCCAGCAGTGAAGCGGGCGGGGGGGCCAACTACAATGAGCAGTTCTTC.